A single sample gave rise to the 7 T cell receptor beta chains below, sequenced in a study of shared clonotypes between healthy human individuals. Assay used: immunoSEQ multiplex PCR; TCRdb lists only in-frame clones, some missing. The repertoire has about 1 million clones, roughly 80% of them found once; the top ten carry 1.4%. The sequenced sample consisted of memory CD4+ T cells sorted from blood. Subset meaning: CD45RA-negative fraction. The receptors here all came from a man between 18 and 35 years old in good health.

The rearrangement links TRBV6-6 to TRBJ2-3; 10 bases are shared with TRBD2. The CDR3 sequence is 16 residues long. Unmatched junction bases numbered 6, after V lost 0 bases and J lost 6 bases. Germline-derived CDR1 and CDR2 are MNHNY and SVGAGI (reference sequence). In DNA, the CDR3 is TGTGCCAGCAGTTACTCGATAGCGGGGGGCGGGGATACGCAGTATTTT. Its translation: CASSYSIAGGGDTQYF.

The rearrangement links TRBV19 to TRBJ1-2; tentatively, D is TRBD1 (6 bases). Germline V gene sequence: CDR1 LNHDA, CDR2 SQIVND (reference sequence). The ends were cut back, 9 bases at V and 0 bases at J, with 17 bases in the middle. The CDR3 sequence is 15 residues long. The CDR3 DNA follows: TGTGCCAGGGACAGCACCGCGCACGCTAACTATGGCTACACCTTC. This translates into CARDSTAHANYGYTF.

This clone was seen more than once but under ten times. The V call is TRBV9, the J call TRBJ1-6, with D uncertain. The CDR3 has 16 residues. Trimming shortened V by 0 bases and J by 3 bases, and 10 bases separated the two germline ends. The germline V gene encodes CDR1 SGDLS and CDR2 YYNGEE. The CDR3 sequence is CASSVAAESYNSPLHF. Here the CDR3 DNA reads TGTGCCAGCAGCGTAGCTGCGGAGAGCTATAATTCACCCCTCCACTTT.

This clone has only one observation. The rearrangement joins TRBV6-6 to TRBJ1-2; D is perhaps TRBD1 (6 bases). V was trimmed by 6 bases and J by 5 bases, leaving 22 bases between them. Per the germline V gene, CDR1 is MNHNY and CDR2 is SVGAGI (reference sequence). The CDR3 consists of 16 residues. CDR3 sequence: CASRIPQGLKGYGYTF. The CDR3 bases are TGTGCCAGCAGGATCCCACAGGGTCTGAAGGGGTATGGCTACACCTTC.

The chain combines TRBV2 with TRBJ2-1, with 9 bases lining up with TRBD2. Trimming removed 8 bases from V and 6 bases from J; junction bases left unmatched: 11. There are 15 residues in the CDR3. Germline CDR1 reads SNHLY; CDR2 reads FYNNEI. This CDR3 reads CASGRLAVEGNEQFF. The CDR3 region has the DNA TGTGCCAGCGGAAGACTAGCGGTCGAAGGCAATGAGCAGTTCTTC.

V gene TRBV5-5 combines with J gene TRBJ1-5, with TRBD1 as a possible D gene (5 bases). CDR1 and CDR2 (germline): SGHKS, YYEKEE (reference sequence). The CDR3 runs 15 residues. Trimming pared 4 bases from V and 2 bases from J, leaving 13 bases between. The CDR3 sequence: CASSPDGAGNQPQHF. The CDR3 DNA reads as TGTGCCAGCAGCCCCGATGGGGCGGGCAATCAGCCCCAGCATTTT.

The rearrangement joins TRBV18 to TRBJ2-7; 8 bases line up with TRBD1. The CDR3 spans 15 residues. Germline CDR1 reads KGHSH; CDR2 reads LQKENI. Germline trimming cut 2 bases from V and 5 bases from J; bases unmatched to any gene: 8. CDR3 amino acids: CASSPAQGALNEQYF. The CDR3 DNA reads as TGTGCCAGCTCACCAGCGCAGGGGGCGCTGAACGAGCAGTACTTC.